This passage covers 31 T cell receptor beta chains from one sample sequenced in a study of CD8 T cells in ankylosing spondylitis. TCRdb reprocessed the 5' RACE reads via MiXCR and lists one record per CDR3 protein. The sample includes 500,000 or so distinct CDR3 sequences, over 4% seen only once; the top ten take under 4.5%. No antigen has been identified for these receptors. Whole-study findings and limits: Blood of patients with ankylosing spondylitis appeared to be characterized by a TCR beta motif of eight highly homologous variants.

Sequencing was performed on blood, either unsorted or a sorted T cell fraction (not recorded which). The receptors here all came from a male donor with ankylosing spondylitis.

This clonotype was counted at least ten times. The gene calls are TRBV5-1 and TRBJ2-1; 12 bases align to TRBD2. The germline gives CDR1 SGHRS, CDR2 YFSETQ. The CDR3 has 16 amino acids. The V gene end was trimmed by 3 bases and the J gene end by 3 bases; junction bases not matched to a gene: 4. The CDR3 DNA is TGCGCCAGCAGCTCCGGACTAGCGGGACTCTACAATGAGCAGTTCTTC. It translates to CASSSGLAGLYNEQFF.

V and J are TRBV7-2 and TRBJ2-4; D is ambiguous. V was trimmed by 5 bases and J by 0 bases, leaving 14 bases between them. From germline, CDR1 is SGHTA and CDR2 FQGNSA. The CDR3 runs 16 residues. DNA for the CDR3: TGTGCCAGCAGCCCCTACCCCCTCCTAGCCAAAAACATTCAGTACTTC. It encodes CASSPYPLLAKNIQYF.

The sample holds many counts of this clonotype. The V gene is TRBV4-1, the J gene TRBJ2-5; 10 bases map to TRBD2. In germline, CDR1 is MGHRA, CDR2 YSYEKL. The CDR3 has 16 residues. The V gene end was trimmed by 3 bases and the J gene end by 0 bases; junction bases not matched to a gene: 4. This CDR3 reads CASSQGTSAYQETQYF. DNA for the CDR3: TGCGCCAGCAGCCAGGGGACTAGCGCATACCAAGAGACCCAGTACTTC.

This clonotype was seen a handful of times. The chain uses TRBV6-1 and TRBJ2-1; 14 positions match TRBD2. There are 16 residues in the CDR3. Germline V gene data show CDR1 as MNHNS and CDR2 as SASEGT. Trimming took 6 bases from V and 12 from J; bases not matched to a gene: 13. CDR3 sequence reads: CASRLLPGLAGVRQFF. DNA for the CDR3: TGTGCCAGCAGGCTACTTCCGGGACTAGCGGGAGTCCGGCAGTTCTTC.

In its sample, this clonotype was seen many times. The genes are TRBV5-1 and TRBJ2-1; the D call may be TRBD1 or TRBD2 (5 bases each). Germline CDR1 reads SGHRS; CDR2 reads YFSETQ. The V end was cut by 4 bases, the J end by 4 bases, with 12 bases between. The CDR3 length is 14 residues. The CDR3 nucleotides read TGCGCCAGCAGCCCCTCGGGGCATTACAATGAGCAGTTCTTC. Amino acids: CASSPSGHYNEQFF.

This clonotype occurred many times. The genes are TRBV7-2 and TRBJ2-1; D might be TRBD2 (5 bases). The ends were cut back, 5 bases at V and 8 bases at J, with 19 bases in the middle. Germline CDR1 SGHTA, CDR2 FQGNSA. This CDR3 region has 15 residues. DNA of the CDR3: TGTGCCAGCAGCCCTCGGACTGGTGGTGGGGATGAGCAGTTCTTC. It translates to CASSPRTGGGDEQFF. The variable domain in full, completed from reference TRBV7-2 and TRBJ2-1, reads GAGVSQSPSNKVTEKGKDVELRCDPISGHTALYWYRQSLGQGLEFLIYFQGNSAPDKSGLPSDRFSAERTGGSVSTLTIQRTQQEDSAVYLCASSPRTGGGDEQFFGPGTRLTVL.

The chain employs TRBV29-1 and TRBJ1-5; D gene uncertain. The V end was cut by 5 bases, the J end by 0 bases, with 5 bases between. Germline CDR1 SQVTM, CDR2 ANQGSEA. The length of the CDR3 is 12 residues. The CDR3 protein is CSVIVSNQPQHF. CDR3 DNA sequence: TGCAGCGTTATCGTTAGCAATCAGCCCCAGCATTTT.

The CDR3 sequence is CASSLDGTINGYTF. The DNA for the CDR3 is TGTGCCAGCAGCTTAGACGGGACAATTAATGGCTACACCTTC. The chain carries TRBV7-2 and TRBJ1-2; possible D gene TRBD1, 6 bases. This CDR3 is 14 amino acids long. With 1 base removed from V and 6 bases from J, the gap between germline ends came to 12 bases. Germline V lookup: CDR1 SGHTA, CDR2 FQGNSA. Looking up the rest from reference TRBV7-2 and TRBJ1-2 gives the full variable domain: GAGVSQSPSNKVTEKGKDVELRCDPISGHTALYWYRQSLGQGLEFLIYFQGNSAPDKSGLPSDRFSAERTGGSVSTLTIQRTQQEDSAVYLCASSLDGTINGYTFGSGTRLTVV.

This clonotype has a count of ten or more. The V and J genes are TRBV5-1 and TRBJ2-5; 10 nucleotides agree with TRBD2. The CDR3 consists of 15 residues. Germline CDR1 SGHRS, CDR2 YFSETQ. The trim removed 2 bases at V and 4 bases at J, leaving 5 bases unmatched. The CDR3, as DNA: TGCGCCAGCAGCTTCACCGCTAGCGGGGGAGAGACCCAGTACTTC. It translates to CASSFTASGGETQYF.

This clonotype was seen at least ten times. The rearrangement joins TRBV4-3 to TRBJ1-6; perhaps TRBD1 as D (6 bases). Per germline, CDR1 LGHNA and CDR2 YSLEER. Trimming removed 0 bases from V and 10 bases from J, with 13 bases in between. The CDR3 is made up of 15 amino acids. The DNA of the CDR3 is TGCGCCAGCAGCCAAGATCACAGGGAGGGCTCACCCCTCCACTTT. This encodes CASSQDHREGSPLHF.

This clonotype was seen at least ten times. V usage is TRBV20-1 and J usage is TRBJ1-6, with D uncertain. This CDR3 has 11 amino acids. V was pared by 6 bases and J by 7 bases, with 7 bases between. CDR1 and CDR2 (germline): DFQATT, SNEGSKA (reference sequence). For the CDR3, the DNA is TGCAGTGCCGGGCCAAATTCACCCCTCCACTTT. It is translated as CSAGPNSPLHF.

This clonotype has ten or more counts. CDR3: CSAFRHYNSPLHF. In DNA, the CDR3 is TGCAGTGCTTTTAGGCATTATAATTCACCCCTCCACTTT. The chain links TRBV20-1 to TRBJ1-6, with D uncertain. Per the germline V gene, CDR1 is DFQATT and CDR2 is SNEGSKA (reference sequence). V gave up 5 bases and J gave up 4 bases, with 9 bases separating them. The CDR3 sequence is 13 residues long.

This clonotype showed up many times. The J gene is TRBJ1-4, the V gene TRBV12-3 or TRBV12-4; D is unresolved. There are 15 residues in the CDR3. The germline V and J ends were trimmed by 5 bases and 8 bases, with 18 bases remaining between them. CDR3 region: CASSQSRRVWEKLFF. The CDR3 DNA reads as TGTGCCAGCAGTCAATCCCGGCGGGTATGGGAAAAACTGTTTTTT.

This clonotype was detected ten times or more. The CDR3 nucleotides read TGCAGTGCTAGAACAGGATCGGAAGGAACAGATACGCAGTATTTT. Protein product: CSARTGSEGTDTQYF. The V call is TRBV20-1, the J call TRBJ2-3, with D possibly being TRBD1 (5 bases). V dropped 2 bases and J dropped 3 bases, with 15 bases sitting between them. Germline CDR1 reads DFQATT; CDR2 reads SNEGSKA (reference sequence). The CDR3 is 15 amino acids.

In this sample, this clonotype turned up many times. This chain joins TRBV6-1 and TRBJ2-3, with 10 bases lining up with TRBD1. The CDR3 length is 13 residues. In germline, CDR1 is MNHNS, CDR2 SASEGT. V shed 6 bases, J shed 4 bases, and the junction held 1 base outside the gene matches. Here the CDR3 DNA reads TGTGCCAGCAGAGGACAGGGGGCAGATACGCAGTATTTT. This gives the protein CASRGQGADTQYF.

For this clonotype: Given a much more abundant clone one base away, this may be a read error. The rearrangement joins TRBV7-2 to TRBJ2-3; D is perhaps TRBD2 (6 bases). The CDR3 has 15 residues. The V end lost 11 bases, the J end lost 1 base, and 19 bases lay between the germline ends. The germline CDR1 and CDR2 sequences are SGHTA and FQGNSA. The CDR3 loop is CAGTGGGARTDTQYF. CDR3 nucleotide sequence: TGTGCCGGCACTGGTGGCGGGGCCCGCACAGATACGCAGTATTTT.

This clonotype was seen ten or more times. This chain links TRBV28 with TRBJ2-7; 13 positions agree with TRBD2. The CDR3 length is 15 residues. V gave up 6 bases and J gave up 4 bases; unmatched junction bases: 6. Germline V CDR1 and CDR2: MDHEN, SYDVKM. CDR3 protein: CASSMGLAGLYEQYF. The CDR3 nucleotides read TGTGCCAGCAGCATGGGACTAGCGGGGTTATACGAGCAGTACTTC.

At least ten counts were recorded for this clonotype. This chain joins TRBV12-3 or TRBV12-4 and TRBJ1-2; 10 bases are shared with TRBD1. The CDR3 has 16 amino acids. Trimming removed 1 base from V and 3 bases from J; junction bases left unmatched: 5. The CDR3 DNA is TGTGCCAGCAGTTTAGGACAGGGGGCGGTCGACTATGGCTACACCTTC. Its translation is CASSLGQGAVDYGYTF.

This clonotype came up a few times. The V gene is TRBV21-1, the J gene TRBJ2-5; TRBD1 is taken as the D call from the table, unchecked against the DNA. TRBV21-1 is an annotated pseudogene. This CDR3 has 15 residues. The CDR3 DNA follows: TGTGCCAGCAGCAAACAGGGAAAAGATCAAGAGACCCAGTACTTC. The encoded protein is CASSKQGKDQETQYF.

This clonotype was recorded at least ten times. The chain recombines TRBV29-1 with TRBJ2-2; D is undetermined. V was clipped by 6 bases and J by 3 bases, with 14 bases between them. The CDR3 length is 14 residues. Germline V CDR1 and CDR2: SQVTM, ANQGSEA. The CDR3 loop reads CSVGPYGYTGELFF. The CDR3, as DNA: TGCAGCGTGGGTCCCTATGGCTACACCGGGGAGCTGTTTTTT.

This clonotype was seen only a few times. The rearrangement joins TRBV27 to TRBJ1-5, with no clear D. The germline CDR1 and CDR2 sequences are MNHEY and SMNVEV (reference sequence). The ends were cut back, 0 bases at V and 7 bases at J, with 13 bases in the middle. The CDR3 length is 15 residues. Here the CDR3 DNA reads TGTGCCAGCAGTTTATCATCCTGGGGAATGCAGCCCCAGCATTTT. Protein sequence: CASSLSSWGMQPQHF.

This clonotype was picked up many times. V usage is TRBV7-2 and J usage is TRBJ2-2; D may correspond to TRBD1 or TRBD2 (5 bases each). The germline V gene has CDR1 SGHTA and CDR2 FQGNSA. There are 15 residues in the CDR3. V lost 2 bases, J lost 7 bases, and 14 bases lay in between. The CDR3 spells CASSLRLTGLGELFF. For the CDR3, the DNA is TGTGCCAGCAGCTTAAGGTTGACGGGGCTCGGGGAGCTGTTTTTT.

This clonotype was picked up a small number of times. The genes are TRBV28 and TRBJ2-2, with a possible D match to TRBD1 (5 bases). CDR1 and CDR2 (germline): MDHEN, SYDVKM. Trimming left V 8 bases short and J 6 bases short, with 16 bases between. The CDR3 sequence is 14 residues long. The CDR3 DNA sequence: TGTGCCAGCCGCGTTGTGGGGCGAGCCGGGGAGCTGTTTTTT. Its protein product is CASRVVGRAGELFF. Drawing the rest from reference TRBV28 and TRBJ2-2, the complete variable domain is DVKVTQSSRYLVKRTGEKVFLECVQDMDHENMFWYRQDPGLGLRLIYFSYDVKMKEKGDIPEGYSVSREKKERFSLILESASTNQTSMYLCASRVVGRAGELFFGEGSRLTVL.

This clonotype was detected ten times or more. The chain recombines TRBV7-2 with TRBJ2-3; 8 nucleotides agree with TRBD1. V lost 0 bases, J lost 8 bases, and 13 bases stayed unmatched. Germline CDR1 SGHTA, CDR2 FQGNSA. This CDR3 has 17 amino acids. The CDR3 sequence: CASSLAIVGGRGRTQYF. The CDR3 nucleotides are TGTGCCAGCAGCTTAGCGATCGTGGGTGGCAGGGGGCGTACGCAGTATTTT. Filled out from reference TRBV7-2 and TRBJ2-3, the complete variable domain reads GAGVSQSPSNKVTEKGKDVELRCDPISGHTALYWYRQSLGQGLEFLIYFQGNSAPDKSGLPSDRFSAERTGGSVSTLTIQRTQQEDSAVYLCASSLAIVGGRGRTQYFGPGTRLTVL.

CDR3 bases: TGTGCCAGCAGCCGAGGCAGTGGTTCTGGGGCCAACGTCCTGACTTTC. It specifies CASSRGSGSGANVLTF. The chain uses TRBV7-2 and TRBJ2-6; D remains ambiguous. CDR3 length equals 16 residues. In germline, CDR1 is SGHTA, CDR2 FQGNSA. Trimming shortened V by 5 bases and J by 1 base, and 12 bases separated the two germline ends.

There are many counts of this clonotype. This chain's CDR3 is CASSQDRARQETQYF. The CDR3 DNA reads TGTGCCAGCAGCCAAGATCGAGCCCGGCAAGAGACCCAGTACTTC. The chain employs TRBV4-2 and TRBJ2-5; D remains unclear. CDR1 is LGHNA and CDR2 is YNFKEQ in the germline V gene. The CDR3 extends over 15 amino acids. Trimming removed 0 bases from V and 2 bases from J, with 10 bases in between.

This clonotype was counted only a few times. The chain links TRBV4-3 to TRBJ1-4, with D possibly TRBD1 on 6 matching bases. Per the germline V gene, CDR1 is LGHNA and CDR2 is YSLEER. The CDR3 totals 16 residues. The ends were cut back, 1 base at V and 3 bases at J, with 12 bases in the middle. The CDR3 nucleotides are TGCGCCAGCAGCCAAGCCGAAGGGGGGCCTAATGAAAAACTGTTTTTT. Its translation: CASSQAEGGPNEKLFF.

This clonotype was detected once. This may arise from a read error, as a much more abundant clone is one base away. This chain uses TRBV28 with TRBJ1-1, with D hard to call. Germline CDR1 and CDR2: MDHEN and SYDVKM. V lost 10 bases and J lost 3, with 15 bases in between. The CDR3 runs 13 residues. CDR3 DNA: TGTGCCAACATCCCGTTCGGGGACACTGAAGCTTTCTTT. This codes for CANIPFGDTEAFF. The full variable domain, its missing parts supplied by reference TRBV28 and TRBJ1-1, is DVKVTQSSRYLVKRTGEKVFLECVQDMDHENMFWYRQDPGLGLRLIYFSYDVKMKEKGDIPEGYSVSREKKERFSLILESASTNQTSMYLCANIPFGDTEAFFGQGTRLTVV.

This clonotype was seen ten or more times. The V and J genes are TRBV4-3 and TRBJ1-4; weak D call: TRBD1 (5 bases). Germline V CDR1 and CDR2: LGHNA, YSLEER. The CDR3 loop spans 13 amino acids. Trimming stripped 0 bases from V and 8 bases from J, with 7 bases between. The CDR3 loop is CASSQEAGEKLFF. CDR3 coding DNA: TGCGCCAGCAGCCAAGAGGCAGGGGAAAAACTGTTTTTT.

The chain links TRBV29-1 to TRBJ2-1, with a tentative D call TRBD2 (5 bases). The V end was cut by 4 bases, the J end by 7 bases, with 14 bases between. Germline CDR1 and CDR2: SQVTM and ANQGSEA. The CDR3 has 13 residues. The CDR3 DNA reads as TGCAGCGTTGGGTCGGGAACTCGGAATGAGCAGTTCTTC. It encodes CSVGSGTRNEQFF.

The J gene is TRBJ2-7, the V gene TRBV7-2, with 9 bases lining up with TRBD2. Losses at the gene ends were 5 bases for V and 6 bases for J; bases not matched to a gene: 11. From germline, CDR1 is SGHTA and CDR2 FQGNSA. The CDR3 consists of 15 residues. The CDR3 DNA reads TGTGCCAGCAGCCCCCGTTATAGCGGGAGTAGCGAGCAGTACTTC. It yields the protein CASSPRYSGSSEQYF.